Described below is a single T cell receptor beta chain sequence and its context. These data originate in a study of Ad26.COV2.S vaccination and SARS-CoV-2 variants. Indicated treatment: roughly 19 received Ad26.COV2.S at low or high dose, single or two shots; about 5 received placebo; per-sample allocation not given. The investigators took samples on day 63 after the first vaccine or placebo injection. TCRdb's table, derived via immunoSEQ multiplex PCR, lists solely in-frame clones and lacks some. The top ten hold roughly 2% of the sample, which has about 320,000 clones, roughly 80% seen once. The CDR3 extends over 15 amino acids. Trimming stripped 4 bases from V and 0 bases from J, with 12 bases between. CDR1 is MDHEN and CDR2 is SYDVKM in the germline V gene.

The sample here was peripheral blood, taken in a trial of Ad26.COV2.S vaccine versus placebo. The chain combines TRBV28 with TRBJ1-1; a possible D gene is TRBD1 (6 bases). This clonotype was obtained from a person between 18 and 65 years old who received the Ad26.COV2.S COVID-19 vaccine or a placebo. The CDR3, as DNA: TGTGCCAGCAGTTACAGGGAAGGGGTGAACACTGAAGCTTTCTTT. Amino acid sequence: CASSYREGVNTEAFF.